The present entry profiles one T cell receptor beta chain with its context. Original processing methods: Amplifying reference gene primers gave estimates of nucleated cell counts. The repertoire was sequenced with immunoSEQ multiplex PCR; TCRdb's copy has only in-frame clones and lacks some. V, J and clone size are those of that table, while D and trimming were read from the DNA. The sample includes some 150,000 clones, roughly 86% of them seen just once. This record belongs to a study of blood T cell repertoires in COVID-19. As for the study in general: Whether acute or convalescent, the COVID-19 samples came from the United States, Italy and Spain. Sample material is recorded as cDNA or gDNA derived from T cells, B-cell-depleted T cells, or PBMCs.

This CDR3 has 13 residues. Germline CDR1 and CDR2: SGHTA and FQGTGA. Trimming removed 2 bases at V and 3 bases at J, with 7 bases between. The chain has TRBV7-3 and TRBJ1-1, with D perhaps matching TRBD1 (5 bases). This clonotype originated in a man aged 65 to 85 with acute or convalescent COVID-19. The sample consisted of peripheral blood. The DNA of the CDR3 is TGTGCCAGCAGCTTACGGGGGGACACTGAAGCTTTCTTT. This gives the protein CASSLRGDTEAFF.